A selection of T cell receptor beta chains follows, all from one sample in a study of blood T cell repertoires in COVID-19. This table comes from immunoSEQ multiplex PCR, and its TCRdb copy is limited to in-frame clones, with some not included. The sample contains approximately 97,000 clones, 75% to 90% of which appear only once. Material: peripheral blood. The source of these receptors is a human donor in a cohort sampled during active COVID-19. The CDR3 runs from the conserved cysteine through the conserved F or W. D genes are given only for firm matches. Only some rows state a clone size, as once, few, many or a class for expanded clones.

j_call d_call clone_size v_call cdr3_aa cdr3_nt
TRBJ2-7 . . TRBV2 CASKPRAHEQYF TGTGCCAGCAAACCCAGGGCCCACGAGCAGTACTTC
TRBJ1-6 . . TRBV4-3 CASSHGGVTYNSPLHF TGCGCCAGCAGCCACGGGGGGGTCACCTATAATTCACCCCTCCACTTT
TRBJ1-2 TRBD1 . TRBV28 CATTPGDSINYGYTF TGTGCCACTACTCCCGGGGACAGTATTAACTATGGCTACACCTTC
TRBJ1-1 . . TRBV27 CASSSGSKEGDTEAFF TGTGCCAGCAGTTCGGGCTCAAAGGAGGGTGACACTGAAGCTTTCTTT
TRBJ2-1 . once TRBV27 CASSLSGRGTANEQFF TGTGCCAGCAGTTTATCGGGGAGGGGGACTGCCAATGAGCAGTTCTTC
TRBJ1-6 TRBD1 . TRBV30 CAWMGQLNSPLHF TGTGCCTGGATGGGACAGCTTAATTCACCCCTCCACTTT
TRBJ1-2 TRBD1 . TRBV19 CASEAGGYVYGYTF TGTGCCAGTGAGGCAGGGGGCTACGTATATGGCTACACCTTC
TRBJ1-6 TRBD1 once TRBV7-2 CASSLETGAPNSPLHF TGTGCCAGCAGCTTAGAAACAGGGGCCCCTAATTCACCCCTCCACTTT
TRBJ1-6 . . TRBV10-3 CAISQGLGPSSYNSPLHF TGTGCCATCTCGCAGGGGCTCGGCCCGAGCTCCTATAATTCACCCCTCCACTTT
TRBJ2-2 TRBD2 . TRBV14 CASSQPGLAGDTGELFF TGTGCCAGCAGCCAACCGGGACTAGCGGGAGACACCGGGGAGCTGTTTTTT
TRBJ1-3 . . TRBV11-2 CASSASAYGAGNTIYF TGTGCCAGCAGCGCATCCGCCTACGGGGCTGGAAACACCATATATTTT
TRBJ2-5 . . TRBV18 CASSPRQSIGQETQYF TGTGCCAGCTCACCAAGACAGTCAATCGGACAAGAGACCCAGTACTTC
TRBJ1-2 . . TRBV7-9 CASSLMGGYGYTF TGTGCCAGCAGCTTAATGGGGGGGTATGGCTACACCTTC
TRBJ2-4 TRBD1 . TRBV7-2 CASSSRQGDRIQYF TGTGCCAGCAGCTCAAGACAGGGTGATCGCATTCAGTACTTC
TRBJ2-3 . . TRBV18 CASSREQGTSTDTQYF TGTGCCAGCTCACGGGAACAGGGAACTAGCACAGATACGCAGTATTTT
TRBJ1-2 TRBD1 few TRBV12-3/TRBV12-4 CASSYTGGEGYTF TGTGCCAGCAGTTACACAGGGGGGGAGGGCTACACCTTC
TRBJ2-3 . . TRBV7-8 CASSLARNADTQYF TGTGCCAGCAGCTTAGCGCGGAATGCAGATACGCAGTATTTT
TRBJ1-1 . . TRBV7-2 CASSSQPGGVTEAFF TGTGCCAGCAGCTCGCAACCTGGCGGGGTTACTGAAGCTTTCTTT
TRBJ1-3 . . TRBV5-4 CASTSAGAGNTIYF TGTGCCAGCACCTCCGCGGGGGCCGGAAACACCATATATTTT
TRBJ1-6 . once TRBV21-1 CASSNLRQGPLMDSPLHF TGTGCCAGCAGCAACCTTCGACAGGGGCCACTGATGGATTCACCCCTCCACTTT
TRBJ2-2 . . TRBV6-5 CASSTGWDTGELFF TGTGCCAGCAGTACCGGGTGGGACACCGGGGAGCTGTTTTTT
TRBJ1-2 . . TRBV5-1 CASSLGPLGEGDGYTF TGCGCCAGCAGCTTGGGTCCCTTAGGGGAAGGTGATGGCTACACCTTC
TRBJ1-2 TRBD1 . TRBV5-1 CASSLTGQGVYGYTF TGCGCCAGCAGCCTAACGGGACAGGGGGTCTATGGCTACACCTTC
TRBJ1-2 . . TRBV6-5 CASSYSGSRWGYTF TGTGCCAGCAGTTACTCGGGGAGCCGCTGGGGCTACACCTTC
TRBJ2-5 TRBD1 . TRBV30 CASNRDRGQETQYF TGTGCCTCAAACCGGGACAGGGGTCAAGAGACCCAGTACTTC
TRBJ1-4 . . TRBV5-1 CASSSTGGPGEKLFF TGCGCCAGCAGTTCGACCGGGGGGCCAGGTGAAAAACTGTTTTTT
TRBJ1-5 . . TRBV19 CASKPADINQPQHF TGTGCCAGTAAGCCGGCAGACATCAATCAGCCCCAGCATTTT
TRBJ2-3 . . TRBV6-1 CASSEVTGSSTDTQYF TGTGCCAGCAGTGAAGTCACAGGCAGTAGCACAGATACGCAGTATTTT
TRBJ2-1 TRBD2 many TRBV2 CASSYSGRGEQFF TGTGCCAGCAGCTACTCCGGGCGGGGGGAGCAGTTCTTC
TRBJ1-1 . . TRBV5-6 CASSGQSGTEAFF TGTGCCAGCTCGGGACAATCGGGCACTGAAGCTTTCTTT
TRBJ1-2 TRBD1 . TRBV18 CASSPSPGGYYGYTF TGTGCCAGCTCACCATCTCCAGGGGGCTACTATGGCTACACCTTC
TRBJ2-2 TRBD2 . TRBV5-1 CARSGGLAGARGTGELFF TGCGCCCGCAGCGGGGGCCTCGCGGGGGCCCGGGGGACCGGGGAGCTGTTTTTT
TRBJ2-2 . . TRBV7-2 CASRLRGLRNTGELFF TGTGCCAGCAGACTACGGGGTCTTCGGAACACCGGGGAGCTGTTTTTT
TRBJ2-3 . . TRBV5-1 CASSSLPFTDTQYF TGCGCCAGCAGCTCACTTCCATTCACAGATACGCAGTATTTT
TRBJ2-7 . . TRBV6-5 CASSKDSYEQYF TGTGCCAGCAGCAAAGACAGCTACGAGCAGTACTTC
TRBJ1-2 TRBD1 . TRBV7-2 CASSLDRDYGYTF TGTGCCAGCAGCCTGGACAGGGACTATGGCTACACCTTC
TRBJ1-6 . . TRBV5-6 CASSLGQASSYNSPLHF TGTGCCAGCAGCTTGGGGCAAGCGAGCTCCTATAATTCACCCCTCCACTTT
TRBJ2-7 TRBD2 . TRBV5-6 CASSSTRTSGMTYEQYF TGTGCCAGCAGCTCAACCAGGACTAGCGGGATGACCTACGAGCAGTACTTC
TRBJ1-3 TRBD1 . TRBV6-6 CASSRTGDSGNTIYF TGTGCCAGCAGTAGGACAGGGGACTCTGGAAACACCATATATTTT
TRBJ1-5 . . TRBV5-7 CASSLEGGLISNQPQHF TGTGCCAGCAGCTTAGAGGGGGGGCTCATTAGCAATCAGCCCCAGCATTTT
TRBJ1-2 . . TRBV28 CASSFGGNYGYTF TGTGCCAGCAGTTTTGGGGGGAACTATGGCTACACCTTC
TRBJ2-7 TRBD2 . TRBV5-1 CASSLARTSGGSYEQYF TGCGCCAGCAGCTTGGCCAGGACTAGCGGGGGGTCCTACGAGCAGTACTTC
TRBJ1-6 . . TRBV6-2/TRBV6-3 CASSYSAVYNSPLHF TGTGCCAGCAGTTACTCTGCAGTCTATAATTCACCCCTCCACTTT
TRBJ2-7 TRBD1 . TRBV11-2 CASSPTYGQGAYEQYF TGTGCCAGCAGCCCGACCTATGGACAGGGGGCCTACGAGCAGTACTTC
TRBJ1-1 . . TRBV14 CASSQRQPNTEAFF TGTGCCAGCAGCCAGCGACAACCGAACACTGAAGCTTTCTTT
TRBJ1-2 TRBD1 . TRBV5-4 CASSFRGRLDYGYTF TGTGCCAGCAGCTTTAGGGGGCGTCTTGACTATGGCTACACCTTC
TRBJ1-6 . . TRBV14 CASSQGRDSPLHF TGTGCCAGCAGCCAAGGCCGGGATTCACCCCTCCACTTT
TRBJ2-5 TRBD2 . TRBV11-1 CASSLAPTSGPQETQYF TGTGCCAGCAGCTTAGCTCCTACTAGCGGACCCCAAGAGACCCAGTACTTC
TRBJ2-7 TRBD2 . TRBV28 CASDSGGRGRSYEQYF TGTGCCAGCGACTCGGGCGGGAGAGGTCGCTCCTACGAGCAGTACTTC
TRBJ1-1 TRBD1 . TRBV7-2 CASSWDRINTEAFF TGTGCCAGCAGTTGGGACAGGATTAACACTGAAGCTTTCTTT
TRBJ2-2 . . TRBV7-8 CASSLTSRGPTGELFF TGTGCCAGCAGCTTAACTTCGCGGGGGCCCACCGGGGAGCTGTTTTTT
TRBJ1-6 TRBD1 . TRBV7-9 CASSQNRDRGSPLHF TGTGCCAGCAGCCAGAACCGGGACAGGGGATCACCCCTCCACTTT
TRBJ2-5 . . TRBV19 CASSGTPARETQYF TGTGCCAGTAGCGGGACTCCTGCGCGGGAGACCCAGTACTTC